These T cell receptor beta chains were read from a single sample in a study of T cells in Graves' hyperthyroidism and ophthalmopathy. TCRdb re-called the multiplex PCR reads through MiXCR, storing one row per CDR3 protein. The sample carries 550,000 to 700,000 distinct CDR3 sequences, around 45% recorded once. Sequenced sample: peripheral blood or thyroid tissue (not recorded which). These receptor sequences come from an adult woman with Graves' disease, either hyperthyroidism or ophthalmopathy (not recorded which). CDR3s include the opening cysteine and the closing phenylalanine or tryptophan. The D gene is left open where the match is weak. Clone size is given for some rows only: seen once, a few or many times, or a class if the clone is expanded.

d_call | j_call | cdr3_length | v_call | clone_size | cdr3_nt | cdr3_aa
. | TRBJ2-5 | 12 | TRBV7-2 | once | TGTGCCAGCAGCCTGGACCCGGAGACCCAGTACTTC | CASSLDPETQYF
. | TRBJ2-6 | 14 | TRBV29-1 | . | TGCAGCGTTCCACAACTCACCGGGGCCAACGTCCTGACTTTC | CSVPQLTGANVLTF
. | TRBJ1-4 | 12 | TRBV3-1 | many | TGTGCCAGCAGCCAAGATACGGACGGACTGTTTTTT | CASSQDTDGLFF
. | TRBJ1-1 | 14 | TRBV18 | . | TGTGCCAGCTCACCGATGACGAGAAACACTGAAGCTTTCTTT | CASSPMTRNTEAFF
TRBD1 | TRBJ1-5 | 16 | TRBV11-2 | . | TGTGCCAGCAGTCAGGGGGTCGTGGGTTACAATCAGCCCCAGCATTTT | CASSQGVVGYNQPQHF
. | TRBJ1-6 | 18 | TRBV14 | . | TGTGCCAGCAGCCAACCGCCGACCCTTAACATATCTTATTCACCCCTCCACTTT | CASSQPPTLNISYSPLHF
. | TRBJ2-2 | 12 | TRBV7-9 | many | TGTGCCAGCAGCTCCCTCTTCGGGGAGCTGTTTTTT | CASSSLFGELFF
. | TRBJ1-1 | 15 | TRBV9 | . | TGTGCCAGCAGCGTAGGGGCGCATCGCTCCACTGAAGCTTTCTTT | CASSVGAHRSTEAFF
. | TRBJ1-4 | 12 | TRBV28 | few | TGTGCCACCTCGGGGACCGCAGAAAAACTGTTTTTT | CATSGTAEKLFF
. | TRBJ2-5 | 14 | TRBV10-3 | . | TGTGCCGTCAGGGCCGTAGCGGACCAAGAGACCCAGTACTTC | CAVRAVADQETQYF
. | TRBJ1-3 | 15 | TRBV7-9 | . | TGTGCCGGCAGCTTAGCGGGGGGGCGCCGAAACACCATATATTTT | CAGSLAGGRRNTIYF
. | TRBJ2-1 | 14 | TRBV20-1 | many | TGCAGTGCTAGATTGGCGCCGACCTACAATGAGCAGTTCTTC | CSARLAPTYNEQFF
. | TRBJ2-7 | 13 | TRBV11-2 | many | TGTGCCAGCAGCTTGGACACCGCCTACGAGCAGTACTTC | CASSLDTAYEQYF
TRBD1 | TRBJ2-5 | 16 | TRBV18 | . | TGTGCCAGCTCACCATTCAACGCAGGGGGCGTAGAGACCCAGTACTTC | CASSPFNAGGVETQYF
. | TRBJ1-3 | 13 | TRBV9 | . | TGTGCCAGCAGTGCAGGGGAAGGAAACACCATATATTTT | CASSAGEGNTIYF
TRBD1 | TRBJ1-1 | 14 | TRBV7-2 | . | TGTGCCAGCAGCCAAGAAGGGGGCCGGACTGAAGCTTTCTTT | CASSQEGGRTEAFF